This TCR beta chain derives from a study of response to subunit inactivated influenza vaccine. TCRdb called the RT-PCR reads again in MiXCR, with one record for every CDR3 protein. The sample shows some 150,000 distinct CDR3 sequences, approximately 12% of them seen only once. The germline gives CDR1 SGDLS, CDR2 YYNGEE. Germline trimming cut 0 bases from V and 5 bases from J; bases unmatched to any gene: 4. This CDR3 spans 14 amino acids. The data were also submitted as part of a second study, on T cells expressing NK-cell markers. This second study notes: The TCR beta cDNA came from 5'RACE template switching with UMIs. Sequencing covered eight donors, seven HCMV-seropositive and one seronegative. Where a handful of donors were concerned, these clonotypes also led the CD3+CD56-NKG2C+ fraction. Whether expanded NKG2C+ T cell clones were HCMV-specific remained unclear.

This rearrangement joins TRBV9 to TRBJ2-7, with 8 positions matching TRBD1. The sequencing used CD8+ T cells sorted from PBMCs, collected 12 days after vaccination. The TCR comes from a man in his fifties or sixties who received an inactivated influenza vaccine. The CDR3, as DNA: TGTGCCAGCAGCGTAGAGTTCAGGGGGCACGAGCAGTACTTC. The encoded protein is CASSVEFRGHEQYF.